This T cell receptor (beta chain) emerged from a study of T-cell reconstitution after alpha-beta-depleted transplantation in children. Overall study findings and caveats: T-cell counts and diversity were attributed mostly to newly produced T cells one year after transplant. Expanded graft clones, several hundred of them, were reportedly the source of alpha-beta T cells about two months after transplant.

Germline V gene lookup returns CDR1 SGHDN and CDR2 FVKESK. V was clipped by 1 base and J by 0 bases, with 10 bases between them. The CDR3 loop spans 16 amino acids. Unique molecular identifiers were incorporated during preparation of the TCRbeta library. Using its own MiXCR run on the PCR reads, TCRdb lists one record per CDR3 protein. The table shows hundreds of thousands of distinct CDR3 sequences, with roughly 8.2% occurring only once. Remarks on this clonotype: Its antigen is still unknown. A much more abundant neighbour one base away suggests this may be a read error. The conserved closing phenylalanine or tryptophan is absent in this CDR3, likely reflecting a read error.

The TCR was taken from a male patient aged 5 to 17 who had a stem cell transplant for acute lymphoblastic leukemia, so the T cells may come from the graft donor. The chain joins TRBV14 to TRBJ2-1, with unresolved D. The input for sequencing was PBMCs, mostly from graft donor cells, taken 180 days after TCRalphabeta/CD19-depleted stem cell transplant. The CDR3 reads CASSQGSTSSYNEQFL. The CDR3 nucleotides read TGTGCCAGCAGCCAAGGGTCCACGAGCTCCTACAATGAGCAGTTCCTC.